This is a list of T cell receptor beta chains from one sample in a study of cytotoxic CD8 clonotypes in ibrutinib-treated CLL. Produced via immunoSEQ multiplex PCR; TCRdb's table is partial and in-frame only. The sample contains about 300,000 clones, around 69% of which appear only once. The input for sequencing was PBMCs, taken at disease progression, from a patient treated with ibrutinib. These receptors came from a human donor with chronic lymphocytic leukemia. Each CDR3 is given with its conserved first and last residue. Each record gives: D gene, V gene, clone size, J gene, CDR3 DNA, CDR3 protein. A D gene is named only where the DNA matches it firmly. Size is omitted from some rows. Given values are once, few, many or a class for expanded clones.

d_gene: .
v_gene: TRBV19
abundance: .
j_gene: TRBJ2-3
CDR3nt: TGTGCCAGTAGTATTCTGAAGCGGGGAGGGGGGACGCAGTATTTT
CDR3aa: CASSILKRGGGTQYF

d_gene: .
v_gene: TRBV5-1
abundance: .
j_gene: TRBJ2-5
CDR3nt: TGCGCCAGCAGCAAGAAAGCGACCCAGTACTTC
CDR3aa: CASSKKATQYF

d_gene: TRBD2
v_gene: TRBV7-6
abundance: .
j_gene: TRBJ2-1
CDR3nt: TGTGCCAGCAGCGGGCAGAGGGGACTAGCGGGAGTAGTGTCCTACAATGAGCAGTTCTTC
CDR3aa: CASSGQRGLAGVVSYNEQFF

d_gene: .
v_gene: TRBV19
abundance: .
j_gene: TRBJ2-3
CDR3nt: TGTGCCAGTAGTATGTCGGCGTGGGGCACAGATACGCAGTATTTT
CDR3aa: CASSMSAWGTDTQYF

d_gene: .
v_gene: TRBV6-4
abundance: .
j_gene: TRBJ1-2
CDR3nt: TGTGCCAGCAGATCAACCTATGGCTACACCTTC
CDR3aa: CASRSTYGYTF

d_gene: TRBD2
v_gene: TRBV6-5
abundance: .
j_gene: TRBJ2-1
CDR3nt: TGTGCCAGCAGTAGGACTAGGACCTACAATGAGCAGTTCTTC
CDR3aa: CASSRTRTYNEQFF

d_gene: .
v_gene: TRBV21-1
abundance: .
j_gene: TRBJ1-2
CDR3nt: TGTGCCAGCAGCAAAGTGGGCAGTGACTATGGCTACACCTTC
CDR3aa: CASSKVGSDYGYTF

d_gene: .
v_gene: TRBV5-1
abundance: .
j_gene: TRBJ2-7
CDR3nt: TGCGCCAGCAGCTTTGACTACGAGCAGTACTTC
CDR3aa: CASSFDYEQYF

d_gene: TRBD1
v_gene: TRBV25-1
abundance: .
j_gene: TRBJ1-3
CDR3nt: TGTGCCAGCAGTATACAGGGGTTCACTGGAAACACCATATATTTT
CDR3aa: CASSIQGFTGNTIYF

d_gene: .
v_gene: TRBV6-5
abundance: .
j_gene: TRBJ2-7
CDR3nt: TGTGCCAGCAGTCCAACGGAAACTGCCCAGCAGTACTTC
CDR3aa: CASSPTETAQQYF

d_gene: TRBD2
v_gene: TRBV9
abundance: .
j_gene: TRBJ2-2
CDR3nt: TGTGCCAGCAGCCTAACTAGCGGATGGCCTCCCACCGGGGAGCTGTTTTTT
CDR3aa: CASSLTSGWPPTGELFF

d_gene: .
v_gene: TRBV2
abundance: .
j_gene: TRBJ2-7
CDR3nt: TGTGCCACGGTGAGGGGGGCGCCTGAATACGAGCAGTACTTC
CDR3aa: CATVRGAPEYEQYF

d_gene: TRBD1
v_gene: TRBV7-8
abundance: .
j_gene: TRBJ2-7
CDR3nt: TGTGCCAGCAGCTTAGCCACAGGGGACGAGCAGTACTTC
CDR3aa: CASSLATGDEQYF

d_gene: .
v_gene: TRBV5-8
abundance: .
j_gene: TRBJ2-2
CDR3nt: TGTGCCAGCAGCTCTAGGGTTCCCGGGGAGCTGTTTTTT
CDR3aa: CASSSRVPGELFF

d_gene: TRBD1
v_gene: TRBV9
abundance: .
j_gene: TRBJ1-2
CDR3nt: TGTGCCAGCAGCGACAGCGGACAGGGGGCCGGTGGCTACACCTTC
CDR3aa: CASSDSGQGAGGYTF

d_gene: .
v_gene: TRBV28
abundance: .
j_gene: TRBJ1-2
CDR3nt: TGTGCCAGCAGTTTATTACCGGGCGCCGCTTATGGCTACACCTTC
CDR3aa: CASSLLPGAAYGYTF

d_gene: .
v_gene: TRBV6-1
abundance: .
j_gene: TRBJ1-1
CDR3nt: TGTGCCAGCGGGGAACAGGGTAAAGCTTTCTTT
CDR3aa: CASGEQGKAFF

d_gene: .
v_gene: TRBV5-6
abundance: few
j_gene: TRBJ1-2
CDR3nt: TGTGCCAGCAGCTACCGGGACAAGGCTAACTATGGCTACACCTTC
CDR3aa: CASSYRDKANYGYTF

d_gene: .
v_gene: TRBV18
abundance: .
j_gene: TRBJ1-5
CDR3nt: TGTGCCAGCTCTGGGAGGAACAACAATCAGCCCCAGCATTTT
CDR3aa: CASSGRNNNQPQHF

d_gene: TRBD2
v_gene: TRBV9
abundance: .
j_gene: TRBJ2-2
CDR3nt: TGTGCCAGCAGCGTAGCGCCGGGAGGCGACACCGGGGAGCTGTTTTTT
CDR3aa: CASSVAPGGDTGELFF

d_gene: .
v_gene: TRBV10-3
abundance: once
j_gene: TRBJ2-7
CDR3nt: TGTGCCATCAGTGAGTCGCTAGGGCTCCTCTACGAGCAGTACTTC
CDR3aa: CAISESLGLLYEQYF

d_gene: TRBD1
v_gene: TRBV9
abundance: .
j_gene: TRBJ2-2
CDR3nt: TGTGCCAGCAGCGTGAGACAGGGGGGATTCACCGGGGAGCTGTTTTTT
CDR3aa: CASSVRQGGFTGELFF

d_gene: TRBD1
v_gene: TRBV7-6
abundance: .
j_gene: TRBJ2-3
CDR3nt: TGTGCCAGCAGCCCCAAGGGGGCGTTGAGAGATACGCAGTATTTT
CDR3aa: CASSPKGALRDTQYF

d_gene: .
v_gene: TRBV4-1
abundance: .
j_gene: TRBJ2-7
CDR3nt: TGCGCCAGCAGTCCTTCTCTGGGGGTATCCTACGAGCAGTACTTC
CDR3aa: CASSPSLGVSYEQYF

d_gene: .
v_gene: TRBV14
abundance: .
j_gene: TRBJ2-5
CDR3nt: TGTGCCAGCAGCCAAGTACTGGACCAAGAGACCCAGTACTTC
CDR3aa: CASSQVLDQETQYF

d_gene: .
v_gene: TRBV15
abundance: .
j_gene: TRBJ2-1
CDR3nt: TGTGCCACCAGCAGAGAGGGTTTGGGTTTCTACAATGAGCAGTTCTTC
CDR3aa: CATSREGLGFYNEQFF

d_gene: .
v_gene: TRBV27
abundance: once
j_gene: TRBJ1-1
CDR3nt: TGTGCCAGCAGTTTAGGCTGGACTGAAGCTTTCTTT
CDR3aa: CASSLGWTEAFF

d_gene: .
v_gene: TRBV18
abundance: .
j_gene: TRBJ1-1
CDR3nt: TGTGCCAGCTCACCCACCCGGGGCACTGAAGCTTTCTTT
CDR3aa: CASSPTRGTEAFF

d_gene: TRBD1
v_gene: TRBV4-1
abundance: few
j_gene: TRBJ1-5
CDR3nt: TGCGCCAGCAGCTCCCGGGACAGGGGGCGCAATCAGCCCCAGCATTTT
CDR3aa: CASSSRDRGRNQPQHF